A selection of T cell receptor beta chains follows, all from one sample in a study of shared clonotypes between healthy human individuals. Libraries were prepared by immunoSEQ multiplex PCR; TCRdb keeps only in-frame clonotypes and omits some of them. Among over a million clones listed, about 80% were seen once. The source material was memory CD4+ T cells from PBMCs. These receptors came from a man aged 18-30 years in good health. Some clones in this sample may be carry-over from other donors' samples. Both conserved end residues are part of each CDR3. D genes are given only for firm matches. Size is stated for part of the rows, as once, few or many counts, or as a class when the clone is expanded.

cdr3_aa: CASSQSWTRGTGELFF
cdr3_nt: TGTGCCAGCAGCCAGTCCTGGACTAGGGGCACCGGGGAGCTGTTTTTT
j_call: TRBJ2-2
clone_size: many
v_call: TRBV9
d_call: TRBD2

cdr3_aa: CASSPRGGSGRVGVQFF
cdr3_nt: TGTGCCAGCAGCCCTCGGGGGGGTAGCGGGAGGGTAGGAGTGCAGTTCTTC
j_call: TRBJ2-1
clone_size: NA
v_call: TRBV7-2
d_call: TRBD2

cdr3_aa: CASSEGTDNMKLFF
cdr3_nt: TGTGCCAGCAGTGAAGGTACAGATAATATGAAACTGTTTTTT
j_call: TRBJ1-4
clone_size: NA
v_call: TRBV6-1
d_call: NA

cdr3_aa: CASSLVSRQGFGAFF
cdr3_nt: TGTGCCAGCAGCTTAGTAAGCCGACAGGGATTTGGAGCTTTCTTT
j_call: TRBJ1-1
clone_size: NA
v_call: TRBV7-2
d_call: TRBD1

cdr3_aa: CASSPSGNTEAFF
cdr3_nt: TGTGCCAGCAGCCCCTCGGGGAACACTGAAGCTTTCTTT
j_call: TRBJ1-1
clone_size: NA
v_call: TRBV7-3
d_call: NA

cdr3_aa: CASSASGLSGANVLTF
cdr3_nt: TGTGCCAGCAGCGCATCAGGGTTATCTGGGGCCAACGTCCTGACTTTC
j_call: TRBJ2-6
clone_size: NA
v_call: TRBV11-1
d_call: NA

cdr3_aa: CASSVGDRSEKLFF
cdr3_nt: TGTGCCAGCAGCGTAGGGGACAGGAGTGAAAAACTGTTTTTT
j_call: TRBJ1-4
clone_size: NA
v_call: TRBV9
d_call: TRBD1

cdr3_aa: CAISESGPTNEKLFF
cdr3_nt: TGTGCCATCAGTGAGTCGGGACCAACTAATGAAAAACTGTTTTTT
j_call: TRBJ1-4
clone_size: NA
v_call: TRBV10-3
d_call: NA

cdr3_aa: CASSLLTSGRGYNEQFF
cdr3_nt: TGCGCCAGCAGCTTGTTAACTAGCGGGAGGGGTTACAATGAGCAGTTCTTC
j_call: TRBJ2-1
clone_size: NA
v_call: TRBV5-1
d_call: TRBD2

cdr3_aa: CASRTPGTYGYTF
cdr3_nt: TGTGCCAGCAGAACCCCAGGGACCTATGGCTACACCTTC
j_call: TRBJ1-2
clone_size: NA
v_call: TRBV28
d_call: NA

cdr3_aa: CASSLSSSGSEAFF
cdr3_nt: TGTGCCAGCAGTTTATCGTCATCGGGATCTGAAGCTTTCTTT
j_call: TRBJ1-1
clone_size: NA
v_call: TRBV27
d_call: NA

cdr3_aa: CASSLLAGSRDTQYF
cdr3_nt: TGTGCCAGCAGTTTGTTGGCTGGGTCACGAGATACGCAGTATTTT
j_call: TRBJ2-3
clone_size: NA
v_call: TRBV28
d_call: NA

cdr3_aa: CASSSTPTRSNEQYF
cdr3_nt: TGTGCCAGCAGCTCCACCCCGACTAGGAGCAACGAGCAGTACTTC
j_call: TRBJ2-7
clone_size: NA
v_call: TRBV11-2
d_call: NA

cdr3_aa: CASSYRDREGGYTF
cdr3_nt: TGTGCCAGCAGTTACCGCGACAGGGAAGGTGGCTACACCTTC
j_call: TRBJ1-2
clone_size: NA
v_call: TRBV6-6
d_call: TRBD1

cdr3_aa: CASSEMGGNQPQHF
cdr3_nt: TGTGCCAGCAGTGAGATGGGGGGGAATCAGCCCCAGCATTTT
j_call: TRBJ1-5
clone_size: NA
v_call: TRBV2
d_call: NA

cdr3_aa: CASSWRGGEQYF
cdr3_nt: TGCGCCAGCAGCTGGAGGGGAGGCGAGCAGTACTTC
j_call: TRBJ2-7
clone_size: many
v_call: TRBV5-1
d_call: NA

cdr3_aa: CAISDSVSGGIGYF
cdr3_nt: TGTGCCATCAGTGATTCAGTTAGCGGAGGGATAGGGTACTTC
j_call: TRBJ2-7
clone_size: NA
v_call: TRBV10-3
d_call: NA

cdr3_aa: CASSLSGQRGYTF
cdr3_nt: TGTGCCAGCAGTTTATCCGGACAGCGGGGCTACACCTTC
j_call: TRBJ1-2
clone_size: NA
v_call: TRBV28
d_call: NA

cdr3_aa: CASSEASPRETQYF
cdr3_nt: TGTGCCAGCAGTGAAGCGAGCCCCAGGGAGACCCAGTACTTC
j_call: TRBJ2-5
clone_size: NA
v_call: TRBV2
d_call: NA

cdr3_aa: CASSQGPSGTRGQYF
cdr3_nt: TGCGCCAGCAGCCAAGGGCCTAGCGGGACCCGGGGGCAGTATTTT
j_call: TRBJ2-3
clone_size: NA
v_call: TRBV4-3
d_call: TRBD2

cdr3_aa: CASSRGLAVGYEQFF
cdr3_nt: TGTGCCAGCAGCCGTGGACTAGCAGTCGGGTATGAGCAGTTCTTC
j_call: TRBJ2-1
clone_size: many
v_call: TRBV7-8
d_call: TRBD2

cdr3_aa: CATSRDDRSGETQYF
cdr3_nt: TGTGCCACCAGCAGAGACGACAGATCCGGAGAGACCCAGTACTTC
j_call: TRBJ2-5
clone_size: many
v_call: TRBV15
d_call: NA

cdr3_aa: CASSLWMNTEAFF
cdr3_nt: TGTGCCAGCAGCTTATGGATGAACACTGAAGCTTTCTTT
j_call: TRBJ1-1
clone_size: NA
v_call: TRBV7-2
d_call: NA

cdr3_aa: CASSPGGQGRNTEAFF
cdr3_nt: TGTGCCAGCAGCCCCGGTGGGCAGGGGAGGAATACTGAAGCTTTCTTT
j_call: TRBJ1-1
clone_size: NA
v_call: TRBV7-3
d_call: NA

cdr3_aa: CASSSQTSGRREQYF
cdr3_nt: TGTGCCAGCAGCTCACAGACTAGCGGGAGACGCGAGCAGTACTTC
j_call: TRBJ2-7
clone_size: NA
v_call: TRBV7-2
d_call: TRBD2

cdr3_aa: CASGPGRGTHNTQYF
cdr3_nt: TGTGCCAGCGGGCCCGGAAGGGGAACTCATAATACGCAGTATTTT
j_call: TRBJ2-3
clone_size: NA
v_call: TRBV5-8
d_call: NA

cdr3_aa: CASSLGQFYNEQFF
cdr3_nt: TGCGCCAGCAGCCTGGGACAGTTCTACAATGAGCAGTTCTTC
j_call: TRBJ2-1
clone_size: NA
v_call: TRBV5-1
d_call: TRBD1

cdr3_aa: CSVEEGRQGDEAFF
cdr3_nt: TGCAGCGTTGAAGAGGGACGACAGGGAGATGAAGCTTTCTTT
j_call: TRBJ1-1
clone_size: NA
v_call: TRBV29-1
d_call: TRBD1

cdr3_aa: CASSLGQPASEQYF
cdr3_nt: TGCGCCAGCAGCTTGGGTCAGCCGGCCTCCGAGCAGTACTTC
j_call: TRBJ2-7
clone_size: NA
v_call: TRBV5-1
d_call: NA

cdr3_aa: CASSFQGNYGYTF
cdr3_nt: TGTGCCAGCAGCTTCCAGGGGAACTATGGCTACACCTTC
j_call: TRBJ1-2
clone_size: NA
v_call: TRBV5-5
d_call: NA

cdr3_aa: CASSVGAGGSYEQYF
cdr3_nt: TGTGCCAGCAGCGTAGGGGCGGGAGGGTCCTACGAGCAGTACTTC
j_call: TRBJ2-7
clone_size: NA
v_call: TRBV9
d_call: TRBD2

cdr3_aa: CASSPTRSNQPQHF
cdr3_nt: TGTGCCAGCAGCCCTACACGTAGCAATCAGCCCCAGCATTTT
j_call: TRBJ1-5
clone_size: few
v_call: TRBV11-2
d_call: NA

cdr3_aa: CASIPQNTEAFF
cdr3_nt: TGTGCCAGCATCCCCCAGAACACTGAAGCTTTCTTT
j_call: TRBJ1-1
clone_size: few
v_call: TRBV28
d_call: NA

cdr3_aa: CASSLAYGRVTYEQYF
cdr3_nt: TGTGCCAGCAGCTTAGCTTATGGCAGGGTAACCTACGAGCAGTACTTC
j_call: TRBJ2-7
clone_size: NA
v_call: TRBV7-2
d_call: NA

cdr3_aa: CASSVKMNTEAFF
cdr3_nt: TGTGCCAGCTCGGTGAAAATGAACACTGAAGCTTTCTTT
j_call: TRBJ1-1
clone_size: few
v_call: TRBV9
d_call: NA

cdr3_aa: CASKAGTGATMQYF
cdr3_nt: TGTGCCAGTAAGGCCGGGACAGGGGCTACGATGCAGTACTTC
j_call: TRBJ2-7
clone_size: few
v_call: TRBV19
d_call: TRBD1

cdr3_aa: CASSDGASTDTQYF
cdr3_nt: TGCGCCAGCAGCGACGGGGCCAGCACAGATACGCAGTATTTT
j_call: TRBJ2-3
clone_size: NA
v_call: TRBV5-1
d_call: NA

cdr3_aa: CASSPRPMGLNNEQFF
cdr3_nt: TGTGCCAGCAGCCCCCGACCTATGGGACTAAACAATGAGCAGTTCTTC
j_call: TRBJ2-1
clone_size: NA
v_call: TRBV9
d_call: TRBD2

cdr3_aa: CASRRQGSSYEQYF
cdr3_nt: TGTGCCAGCAGACGACAGGGAAGCTCCTACGAGCAGTACTTC
j_call: TRBJ2-7
clone_size: NA
v_call: TRBV27
d_call: TRBD1

cdr3_aa: CASSTQGPTDTQYF
cdr3_nt: TGTGCCAGTAGTACCCAGGGCCCCACAGATACGCAGTATTTT
j_call: TRBJ2-3
clone_size: few
v_call: TRBV19
d_call: NA

cdr3_aa: CASSLAGGTSGPQETQYF
cdr3_nt: TGCGCCAGCAGCTTGGCCGGGGGGACTAGCGGACCCCAAGAGACCCAGTACTTC
j_call: TRBJ2-5
clone_size: NA
v_call: TRBV5-1
d_call: TRBD2

cdr3_aa: CASSLALRTQLNTEAFF
cdr3_nt: TGCGCCAGCAGCTTGGCGCTGAGGACCCAATTGAACACTGAAGCTTTCTTT
j_call: TRBJ1-1
clone_size: few
v_call: TRBV5-1
d_call: NA

cdr3_aa: CASSLERTFSGNTIYF
cdr3_nt: TGTGCCAGCAGCTTAGAACGGACATTCTCTGGAAACACCATATATTTT
j_call: TRBJ1-3
clone_size: NA
v_call: TRBV7-8
d_call: NA

cdr3_aa: CASSSWTGESTDTQYF
cdr3_nt: TGTGCCAGCTCATCCTGGACGGGGGAAAGCACAGATACGCAGTATTTT
j_call: TRBJ2-3
clone_size: NA
v_call: TRBV18
d_call: NA

cdr3_aa: CASSPQPTGGGYTF
cdr3_nt: TGTGCCAGCTCACCACAACCGACAGGTGGCGGCTACACCTTC
j_call: TRBJ1-2
clone_size: few
v_call: TRBV18
d_call: NA

cdr3_aa: CASSPKIKETQYF
cdr3_nt: TGTGCCAGCAGCCCGAAAATCAAGGAGACCCAGTACTTC
j_call: TRBJ2-5
clone_size: NA
v_call: TRBV5-4
d_call: NA

cdr3_aa: CASSLGGEGSQPQHF
cdr3_nt: TGTGCCAGCAGCTTGGGGGGAGAGGGGAGTCAGCCCCAGCATTTT
j_call: TRBJ1-5
clone_size: NA
v_call: TRBV7-2
d_call: NA

cdr3_aa: CAISESTGSRELFF
cdr3_nt: TGTGCCATCAGTGAGTCGACAGGCTCCAGGGAGCTGTTTTTT
j_call: TRBJ2-2
clone_size: NA
v_call: TRBV10-3
d_call: NA

cdr3_aa: CASSQSRSYEQYF
cdr3_nt: TGTGCCAGCAGTCAAAGCCGTTCCTACGAGCAGTACTTC
j_call: TRBJ2-7
clone_size: NA
v_call: TRBV6-1
d_call: NA

cdr3_aa: CASSPRLADYEQYF
cdr3_nt: TGTGCCAGCTCACCACGGCTAGCGGACTACGAGCAGTACTTC
j_call: TRBJ2-7
clone_size: NA
v_call: TRBV18
d_call: TRBD2

cdr3_aa: CASSQSSYEQYF
cdr3_nt: TGTGCCAGCAGCCAAAGCTCCTACGAGCAGTACTTC
j_call: TRBJ2-7
clone_size: NA
v_call: TRBV7-2
d_call: NA

cdr3_aa: CASSSIGGRAFGNTIYF
cdr3_nt: TGTGCCAGCAGTTCCATTGGCGGGAGGGCGTTCGGAAACACCATATATTTT
j_call: TRBJ1-3
clone_size: NA
v_call: TRBV28
d_call: NA

cdr3_aa: CASSASEKLFF
cdr3_nt: TGTGCCAGCAGCGCCAGCGAAAAACTGTTTTTT
j_call: TRBJ1-4
clone_size: few
v_call: TRBV7-2
d_call: NA

cdr3_aa: CASSYTGQDNYEQYF
cdr3_nt: TGTGCCAGCAGTTACACGGGACAGGATAACTACGAGCAGTACTTC
j_call: TRBJ2-7
clone_size: NA
v_call: TRBV28
d_call: TRBD1

cdr3_aa: CASSQDGASGYTF
cdr3_nt: TGCGCCAGCAGCCAAGATGGGGCGAGTGGCTACACCTTC
j_call: TRBJ1-2
clone_size: NA
v_call: TRBV4-1
d_call: NA

cdr3_aa: CASSLDDRTGTYEQYF
cdr3_nt: TGTGCCAGCAGCTTAGACGACCGGACAGGTACCTACGAGCAGTACTTC
j_call: TRBJ2-7
clone_size: NA
v_call: TRBV7-6
d_call: TRBD1

cdr3_aa: CASSSSSFNEKLFF
cdr3_nt: TGTGCCAGCAGCTCGTCCAGCTTCAATGAAAAACTGTTTTTT
j_call: TRBJ1-4
clone_size: NA
v_call: TRBV5-4
d_call: NA

cdr3_aa: CAISEQGASEQYF
cdr3_nt: TGTGCCATCAGTGAGCAGGGGGCGTCCGAGCAGTACTTC
j_call: TRBJ2-7
clone_size: NA
v_call: TRBV10-3
d_call: TRBD1

cdr3_aa: CASSQDSGRATDTQYF
cdr3_nt: TGTGCCAGCAGCCAAGACAGCGGGAGGGCCACAGATACGCAGTATTTT
j_call: TRBJ2-3
clone_size: once
v_call: TRBV14
d_call: TRBD2